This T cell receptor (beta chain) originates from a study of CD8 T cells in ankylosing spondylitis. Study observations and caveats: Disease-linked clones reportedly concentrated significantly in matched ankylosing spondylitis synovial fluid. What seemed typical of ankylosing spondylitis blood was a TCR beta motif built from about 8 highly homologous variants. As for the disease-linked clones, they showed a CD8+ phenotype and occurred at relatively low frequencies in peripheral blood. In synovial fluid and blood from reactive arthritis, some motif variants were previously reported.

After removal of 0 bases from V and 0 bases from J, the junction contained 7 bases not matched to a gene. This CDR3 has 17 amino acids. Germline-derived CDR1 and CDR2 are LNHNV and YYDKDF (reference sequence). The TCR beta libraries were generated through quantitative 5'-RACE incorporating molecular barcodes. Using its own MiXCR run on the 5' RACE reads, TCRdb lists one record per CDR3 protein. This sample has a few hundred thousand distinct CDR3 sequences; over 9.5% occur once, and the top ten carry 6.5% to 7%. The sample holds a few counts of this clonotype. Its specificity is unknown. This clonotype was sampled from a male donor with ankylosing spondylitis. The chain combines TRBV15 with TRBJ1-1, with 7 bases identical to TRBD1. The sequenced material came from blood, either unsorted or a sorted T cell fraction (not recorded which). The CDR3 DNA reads TGTGCCACCAGCAGAGATTACGCAGGGGGAATGAACACTGAAGCTTTCTTT. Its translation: CATSRDYAGGMNTEAFF.